This is a list of T cell receptor beta chains from one sample in a study of vaccination and CD4 T cells after COVID-19. These receptors' antigens are unknown. In TCRdb, the PCR reads were re-called with MiXCR into one record per CDR3 protein. The data hold 25,000 to 30,000 distinct CDR3 sequences, with around 60% observed a single time. Sequenced here: CD4+ T cells from blood, cultured in vitro, sampled after SARS-CoV-2 vaccination. The origin of the receptors is a human donor who received a COVID-19 vaccine. The CDR3 runs from the conserved cysteine through the conserved F or W.

v_gene: TRBV20-1; j_gene: TRBJ2-3; CDR3aa: CSARTSGGGITDTQYF
v_gene: TRBV20-1; j_gene: TRBJ1-1; CDR3aa: CSATDRNTEAFF
v_gene: TRBV7-9; j_gene: TRBJ1-2; CDR3aa: CASSRDMGYDYTF
v_gene: TRBV6-5; j_gene: TRBJ2-5; CDR3aa: CASSSPSGGIQETQYF
v_gene: TRBV19; j_gene: TRBJ1-3; CDR3aa: CASSIEHRFSGNTIYF
v_gene: TRBV7-6; j_gene: TRBJ2-7; CDR3aa: CASSFGRFYEQYF
v_gene: TRBV12-3/TRBV12-4; j_gene: TRBJ2-7; CDR3aa: CASTSIGVQQYF
v_gene: TRBV24-1; j_gene: TRBJ2-7; CDR3aa: CATSDGLWWGFESYEQYF
v_gene: TRBV5-1; j_gene: TRBJ2-1; CDR3aa: CASSFNFVGNNEQFF
v_gene: TRBV6-2/TRBV6-3; j_gene: TRBJ2-3; CDR3aa: CASRTHLSGGAGDTQYF
v_gene: TRBV10-3; j_gene: TRBJ2-5; CDR3aa: CAISESRETQYF
v_gene: TRBV7-9; j_gene: TRBJ1-2; CDR3aa: CASSLNGGYGYTF
v_gene: TRBV27; j_gene: TRBJ1-5; CDR3aa: CASSLSYTHSNQPQHF
v_gene: TRBV2; j_gene: TRBJ2-5; CDR3aa: CASSSSTTGAGTQYF
v_gene: TRBV27; j_gene: TRBJ2-2; CDR3aa: CATSPGGQITGELFF
v_gene: TRBV7-9; j_gene: TRBJ1-5; CDR3aa: CASSCSRLRASGGQPQHF
v_gene: TRBV21-1; j_gene: TRBJ2-1; CDR3aa: CASSKENSYNEQFF
v_gene: TRBV6-1; j_gene: TRBJ2-6; CDR3aa: CASSASGQGANIARSGANVLTF
v_gene: TRBV7-2; j_gene: TRBJ2-7; CDR3aa: CASSRHIGTSGGSYEQYF
v_gene: TRBV5-1; j_gene: TRBJ1-3; CDR3aa: CASSPNDGITRGNTIYF
v_gene: TRBV6-1; j_gene: TRBJ1-6; CDR3aa: CASRPGQGYSPLHF
v_gene: TRBV12-3/TRBV12-4; j_gene: TRBJ2-2; CDR3aa: CASSPGTGDTGELFF
v_gene: TRBV19; j_gene: TRBJ2-5; CDR3aa: CASSTNSGEETQYF